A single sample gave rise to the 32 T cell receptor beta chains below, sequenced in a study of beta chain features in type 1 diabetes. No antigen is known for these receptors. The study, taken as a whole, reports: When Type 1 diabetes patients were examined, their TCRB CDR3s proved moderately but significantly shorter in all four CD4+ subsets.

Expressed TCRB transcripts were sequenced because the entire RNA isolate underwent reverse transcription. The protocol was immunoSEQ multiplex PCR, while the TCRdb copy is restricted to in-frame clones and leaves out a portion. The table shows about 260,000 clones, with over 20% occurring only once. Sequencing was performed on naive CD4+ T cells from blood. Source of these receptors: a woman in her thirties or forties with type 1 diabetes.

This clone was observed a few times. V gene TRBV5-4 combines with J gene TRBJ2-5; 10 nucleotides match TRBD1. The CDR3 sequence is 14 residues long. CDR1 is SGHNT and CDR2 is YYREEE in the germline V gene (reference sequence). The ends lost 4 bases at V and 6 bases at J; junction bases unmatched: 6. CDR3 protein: CASSPADRGKTQYF. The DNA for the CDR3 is TGTGCCAGCAGCCCCGCGGACAGGGGGAAGACCCAGTACTTC.

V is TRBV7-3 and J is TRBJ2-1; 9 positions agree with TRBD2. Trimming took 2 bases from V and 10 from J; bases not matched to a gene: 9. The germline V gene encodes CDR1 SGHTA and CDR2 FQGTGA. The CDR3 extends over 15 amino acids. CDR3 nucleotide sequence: TGTGCCAGCAGCTTATGGGGTAGCGGGAGAGGAGAGCAGTTCTTC. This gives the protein CASSLWGSGRGEQFF.

As DNA, the CDR3 is TGCAGCGTTTGTCCGGGACAGGGAGCCTACGAGCAGTACTTC. It is translated as CSVCPGQGAYEQYF. This chain links TRBV29-1 with TRBJ2-7; 9 nucleotides match TRBD1. CDR1 and CDR2 (germline): SQVTM, ANQGSEA. The CDR3 sequence is 14 residues long. V gave up 5 bases and J gave up 2 bases; unmatched junction bases: 7.

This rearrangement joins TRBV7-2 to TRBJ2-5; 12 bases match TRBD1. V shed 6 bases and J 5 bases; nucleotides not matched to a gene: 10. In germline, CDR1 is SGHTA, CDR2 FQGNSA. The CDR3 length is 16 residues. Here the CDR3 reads CASSQSGQGAWETQYF. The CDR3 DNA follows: TGTGCCAGCAGTCAATCGGGACAGGGGGCTTGGGAGACCCAGTACTTC.

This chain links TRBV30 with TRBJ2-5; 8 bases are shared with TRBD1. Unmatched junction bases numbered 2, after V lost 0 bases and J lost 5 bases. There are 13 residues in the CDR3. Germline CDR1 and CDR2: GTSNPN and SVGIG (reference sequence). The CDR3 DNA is TGTGCCTGGAGTGTAAACAGGGGGGAGACCCAGTACTTC. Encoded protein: CAWSVNRGETQYF. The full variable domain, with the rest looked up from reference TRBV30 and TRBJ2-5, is SQTIHQWPATLVQPVGSPLSLECTVEGTSNPNLYWYRQAAGRGLQLLFYSVGIGQISSEVPQNLSASRPQDRQFILSSKKLLLSDSGFYLCAWSVNRGETQYFGPGTRLLVL.

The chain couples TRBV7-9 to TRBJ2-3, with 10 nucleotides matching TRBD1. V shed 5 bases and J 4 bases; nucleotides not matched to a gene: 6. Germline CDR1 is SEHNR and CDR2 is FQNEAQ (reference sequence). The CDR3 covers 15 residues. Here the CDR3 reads CASSVRDRGADTQYF. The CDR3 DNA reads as TGTGCCAGCAGCGTACGGGACAGGGGTGCAGATACGCAGTATTTT.

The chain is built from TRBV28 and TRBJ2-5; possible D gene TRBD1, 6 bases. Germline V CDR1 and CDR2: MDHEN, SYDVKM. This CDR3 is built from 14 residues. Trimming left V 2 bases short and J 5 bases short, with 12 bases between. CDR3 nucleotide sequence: TGTGCCAGCAGTTTAGGGGACATTTCCGAGACCCAGTACTTC. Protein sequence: CASSLGDISETQYF. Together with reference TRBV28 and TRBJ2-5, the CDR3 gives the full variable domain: DVKVTQSSRYLVKRTGEKVFLECVQDMDHENMFWYRQDPGLGLRLIYFSYDVKMKEKGDIPEGYSVSREKKERFSLILESASTNQTSMYLCASSLGDISETQYFGPGTRLLVL.

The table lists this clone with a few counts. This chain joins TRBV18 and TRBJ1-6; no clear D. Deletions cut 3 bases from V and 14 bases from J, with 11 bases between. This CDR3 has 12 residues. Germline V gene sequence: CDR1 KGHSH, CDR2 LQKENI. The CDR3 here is CASSPEGSSLHF. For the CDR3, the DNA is TGTGCCAGCTCACCTGAGGGTTCGTCCCTCCACTTT.

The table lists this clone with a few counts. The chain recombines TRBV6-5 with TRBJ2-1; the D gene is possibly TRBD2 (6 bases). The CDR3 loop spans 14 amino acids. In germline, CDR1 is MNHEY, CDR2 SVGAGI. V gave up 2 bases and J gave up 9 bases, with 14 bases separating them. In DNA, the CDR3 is TGTGCCAGCAGTTACAGTCCGGGAGAAACTGAGCAGTTCTTC. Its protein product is CASSYSPGETEQFF.

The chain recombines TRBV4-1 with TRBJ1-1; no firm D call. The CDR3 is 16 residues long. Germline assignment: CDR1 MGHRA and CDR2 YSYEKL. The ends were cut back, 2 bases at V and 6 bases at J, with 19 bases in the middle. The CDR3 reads CASSQPSRTSGAEAFF. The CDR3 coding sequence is TGCGCCAGCAGCCAACCCTCAAGGACTTCAGGCGCTGAAGCTTTCTTT.

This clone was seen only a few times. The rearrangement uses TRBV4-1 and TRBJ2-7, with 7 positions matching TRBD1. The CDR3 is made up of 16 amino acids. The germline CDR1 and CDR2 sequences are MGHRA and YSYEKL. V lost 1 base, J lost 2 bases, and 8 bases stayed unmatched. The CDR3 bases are TGCGCCAGCAGCCAAGTTCAGGGGGTAAGGACCTACGAGCAGTACTTC. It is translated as CASSQVQGVRTYEQYF.

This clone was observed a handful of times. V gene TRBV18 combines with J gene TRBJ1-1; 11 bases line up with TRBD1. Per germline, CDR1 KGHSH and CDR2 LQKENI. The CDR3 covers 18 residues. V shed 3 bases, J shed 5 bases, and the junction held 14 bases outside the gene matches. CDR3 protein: CASSPPLGTGGGLTEAFF. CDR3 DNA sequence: TGTGCCAGCTCACCGCCCCTAGGGACAGGGGGGGGTTTGACTGAAGCTTTCTTT.

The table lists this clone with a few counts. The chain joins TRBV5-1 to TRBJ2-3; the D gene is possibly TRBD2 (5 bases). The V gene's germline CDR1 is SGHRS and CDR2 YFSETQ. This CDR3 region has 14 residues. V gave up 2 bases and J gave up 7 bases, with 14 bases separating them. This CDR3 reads CASSLGAGANTQYF. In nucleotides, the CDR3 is TGCGCCAGCAGCTTAGGCGCGGGCGCGAATACGCAGTATTTT.

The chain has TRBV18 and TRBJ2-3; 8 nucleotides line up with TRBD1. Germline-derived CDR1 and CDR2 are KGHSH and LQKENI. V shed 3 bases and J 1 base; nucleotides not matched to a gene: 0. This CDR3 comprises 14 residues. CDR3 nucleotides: TGTGCCAGCTCACCGACAGGGGGCACAGATACGCAGTATTTT. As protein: CASSPTGGTDTQYF.

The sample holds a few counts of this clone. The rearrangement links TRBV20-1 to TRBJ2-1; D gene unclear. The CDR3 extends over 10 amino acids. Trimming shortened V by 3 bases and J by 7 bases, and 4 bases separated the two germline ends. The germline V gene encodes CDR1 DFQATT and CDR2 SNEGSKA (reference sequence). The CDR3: CSASQNEQFF. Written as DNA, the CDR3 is TGCAGTGCTAGCCAGAATGAGCAGTTCTTC.

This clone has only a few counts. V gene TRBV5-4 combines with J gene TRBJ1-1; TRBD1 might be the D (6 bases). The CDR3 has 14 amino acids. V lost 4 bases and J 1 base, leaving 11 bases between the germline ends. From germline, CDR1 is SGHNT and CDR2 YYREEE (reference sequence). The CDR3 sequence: CASSPGGANTEAFF. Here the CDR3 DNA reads TGTGCCAGCAGCCCCGGGGGGGCGAACACTGAAGCTTTCTTT.

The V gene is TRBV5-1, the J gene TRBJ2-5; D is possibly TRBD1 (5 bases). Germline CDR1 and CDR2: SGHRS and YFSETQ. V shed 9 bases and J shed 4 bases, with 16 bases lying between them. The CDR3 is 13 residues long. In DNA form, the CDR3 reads TGCGCCACTAACAAAGGGGAAGGAGAGACCCAGTACTTC. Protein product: CATNKGEGETQYF.

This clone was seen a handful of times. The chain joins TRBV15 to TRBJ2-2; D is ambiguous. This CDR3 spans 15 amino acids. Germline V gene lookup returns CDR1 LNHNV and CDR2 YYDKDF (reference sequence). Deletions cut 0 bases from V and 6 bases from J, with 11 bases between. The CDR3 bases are TGTGCCACCAGCAGAGACAGACCAGGCCCCGGGGAGCTGTTTTTT. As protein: CATSRDRPGPGELFF. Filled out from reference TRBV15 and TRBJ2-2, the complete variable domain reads DAMVIQNPRYQVTQFGKPVTLSCSQTLNHNVMYWYQQKSSQAPKLLFHYYDKDFNNEADTPDNFQSRRPNTSFCFLDIRSPGLGDTAMYLCATSRDRPGPGELFFGEGSRLTVL.

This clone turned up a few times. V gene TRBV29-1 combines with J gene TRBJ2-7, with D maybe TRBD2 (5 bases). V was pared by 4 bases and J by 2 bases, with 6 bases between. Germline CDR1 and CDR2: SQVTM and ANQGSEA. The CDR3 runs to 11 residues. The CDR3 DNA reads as TGCAGCGTTGTGACTACCTACGAGCAGTACTTC. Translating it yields CSVVTTYEQYF.

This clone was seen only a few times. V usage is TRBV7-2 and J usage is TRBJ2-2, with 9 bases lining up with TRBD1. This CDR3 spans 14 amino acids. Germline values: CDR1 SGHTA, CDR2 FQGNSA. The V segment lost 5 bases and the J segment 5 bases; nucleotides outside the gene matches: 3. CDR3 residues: CASSRQGGTGELFF. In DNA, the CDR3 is TGTGCCAGCAGCCGACAGGGGGGGACCGGGGAGCTGTTTTTT.

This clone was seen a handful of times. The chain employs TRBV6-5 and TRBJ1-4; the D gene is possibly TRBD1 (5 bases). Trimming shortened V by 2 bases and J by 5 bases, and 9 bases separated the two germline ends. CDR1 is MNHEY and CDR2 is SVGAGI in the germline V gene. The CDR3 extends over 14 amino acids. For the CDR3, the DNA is TGTGCCAGCAGTTACCGGCAGGGAAATGAAAAACTGTTTTTT. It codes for CASSYRQGNEKLFF.

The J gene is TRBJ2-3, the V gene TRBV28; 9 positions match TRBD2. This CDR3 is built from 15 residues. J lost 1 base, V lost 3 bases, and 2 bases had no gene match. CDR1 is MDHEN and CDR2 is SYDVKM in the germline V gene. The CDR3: CASSFQRGGTDTQYF. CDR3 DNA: TGTGCCAGCAGTTTTCAGCGGGGGGGCACAGATACGCAGTATTTT.

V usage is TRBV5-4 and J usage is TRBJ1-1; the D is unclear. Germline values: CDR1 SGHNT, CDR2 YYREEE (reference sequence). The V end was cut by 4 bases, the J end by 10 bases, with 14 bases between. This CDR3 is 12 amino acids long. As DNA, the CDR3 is TGTGCCAGCAGCGGCGGGCCCCAGAGAGCTTTCTTT. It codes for CASSGGPQRAFF.

The CDR3 spells CASSVGFDPSSYEQYF. The CDR3 bases are TGTGCCAGCAGCGTAGGGTTTGATCCGAGCTCCTACGAGCAGTACTTC. V and J are TRBV9 and TRBJ2-7; D is unresolved. V was cut by 0 bases and J by 0 bases, with 13 bases left in between. The CDR3 length is 16 residues. Germline V CDR1 and CDR2: SGDLS, YYNGEE.

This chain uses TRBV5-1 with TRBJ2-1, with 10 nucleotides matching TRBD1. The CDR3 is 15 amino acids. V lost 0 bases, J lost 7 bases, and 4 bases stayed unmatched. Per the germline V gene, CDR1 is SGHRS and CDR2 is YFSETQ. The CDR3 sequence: CASSLGDRGRNEQFF. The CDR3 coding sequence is TGCGCCAGCAGCTTGGGGGACAGGGGCAGGAATGAGCAGTTCTTC.

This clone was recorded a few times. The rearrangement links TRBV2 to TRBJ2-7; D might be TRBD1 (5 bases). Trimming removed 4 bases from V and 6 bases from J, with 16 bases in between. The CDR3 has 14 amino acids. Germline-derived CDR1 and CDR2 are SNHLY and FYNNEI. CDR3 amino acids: CASSGGQWGGEQYF. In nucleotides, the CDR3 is TGTGCCAGCAGTGGAGGCCAGTGGGGCGGCGAGCAGTACTTC. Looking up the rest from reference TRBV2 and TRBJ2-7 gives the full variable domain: EPEVTQTPSHQVTQMGQEVILRCVPISNHLYFYWYRQILGQKVEFLVSFYNNEISEKSEIFDDQFSVERPDGSNFTLKIRSTKLEDSAMYFCASSGGQWGGEQYFGPGTRLTVT.

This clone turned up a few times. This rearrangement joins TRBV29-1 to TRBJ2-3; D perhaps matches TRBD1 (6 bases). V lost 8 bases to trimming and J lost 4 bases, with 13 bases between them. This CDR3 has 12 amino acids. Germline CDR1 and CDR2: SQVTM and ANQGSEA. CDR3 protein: CSSGTGSDTQYF. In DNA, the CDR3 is TGCAGCTCCGGCACAGGGTCAGATACGCAGTATTTT.

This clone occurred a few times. CDR3 DNA: TGTGCCAGCAGCTTCGGACAGGGGGCAGGGGAGCTGTTTTTT. Translation gives CASSFGQGAGELFF. The rearrangement links TRBV7-2 to TRBJ2-2; TRBD1 matches 11 bases. The germline V gene has CDR1 SGHTA and CDR2 FQGNSA. V lost 3 bases to trimming and J lost 8 bases; unmatched junction nucleotides: 2. The CDR3 totals 14 residues.

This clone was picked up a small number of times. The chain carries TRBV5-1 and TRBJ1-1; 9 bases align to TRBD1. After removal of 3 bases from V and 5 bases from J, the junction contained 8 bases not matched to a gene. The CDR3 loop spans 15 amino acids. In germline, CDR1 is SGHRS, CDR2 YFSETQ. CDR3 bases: TGCGCCAGCAGCTATGAACAGGGGGCGCAGACTGAAGCTTTCTTT. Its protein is CASSYEQGAQTEAFF.

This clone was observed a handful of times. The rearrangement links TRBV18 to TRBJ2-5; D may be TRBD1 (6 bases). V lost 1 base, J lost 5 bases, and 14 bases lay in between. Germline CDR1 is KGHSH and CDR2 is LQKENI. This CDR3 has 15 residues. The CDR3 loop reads CASSPLNRDGETQYF. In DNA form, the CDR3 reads TGTGCCAGCTCACCACTAAACAGGGACGGGGAGACCCAGTACTTC.

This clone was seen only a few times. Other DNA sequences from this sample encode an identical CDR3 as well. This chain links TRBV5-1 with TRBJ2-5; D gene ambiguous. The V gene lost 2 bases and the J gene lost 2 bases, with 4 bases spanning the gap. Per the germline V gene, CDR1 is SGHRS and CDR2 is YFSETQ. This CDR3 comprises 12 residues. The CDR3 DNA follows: TGCGCCAGCAGCTTAACTCAAGAGACCCAGTACTTC. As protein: CASSLTQETQYF.

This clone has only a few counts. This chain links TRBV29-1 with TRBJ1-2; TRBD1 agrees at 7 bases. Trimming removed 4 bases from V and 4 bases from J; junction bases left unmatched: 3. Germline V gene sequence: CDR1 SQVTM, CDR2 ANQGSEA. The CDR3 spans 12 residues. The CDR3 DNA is TGCAGCGTTGCCGGGACAGCCTATGGCTACACCTTC. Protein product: CSVAGTAYGYTF.